In this sample, the clone carrying this T cell receptor beta chain turned up a few times. CDR1 is SGHAT and CDR2 is FQNNGV in the germline V gene. This CDR3 has 12 residues. Trimming took 3 bases from V and 1 from J, leaving 3 bases between them. The record originates from a study of shared clonotypes between healthy human individuals. Sequencing used immunoSEQ multiplex PCR; TCRdb keeps in-frame clones, though not all of them. The sample lists about a million clones; approximately 68% were seen once. The sequencing input was memory CD4+ T cells sorted from blood. As to subset: CD45RA-negative fraction. This clonotype was obtained from a young man in good health. The rearrangement joins TRBV11-2 to TRBJ1-1; D is unresolved. CDR3: CASSFGNTEAFF. The CDR3 nucleotides read TGTGCCAGCAGCTTCGGGAACACTGAAGCTTTCTTT.